This section outlines one T cell receptor (beta chain) sequence together with its context. The germline CDR1 and CDR2 sequences are LNHDA and SQIVND (reference sequence). The CDR3 has 14 residues. V lost 6 bases to trimming and J lost 8 bases; unmatched junction nucleotides: 11. Each CDR3 protein is one row after TCRdb ran MiXCR on the 5' RACE reads. Of approximately 63,000 distinct CDR3 sequences listed, roughly 5.7% are singletons. The data derive from a study of early T cells in non-severe SARS-CoV-2 infection. The source was whole blood, collected at baseline. The receptor's source is an adult who was a healthcare worker with PCR-confirmed SARS-CoV-2 infection or an uninfected control (not recorded which). The chain is built from TRBV19 and TRBJ1-1; 8 nucleotides agree with TRBD1. The CDR3 nucleotides read TGTGCCAGTAGCCATTCCCCACAGGGGGAGGAAGCTTTCTTT. Protein: CASSHSPQGEEAFF.